These 28 T cell receptor beta chains originate from one sample sequenced in a study of T cell changes during pregnancy in multiple sclerosis. Clones were sequenced by immunoSEQ multiplex PCR, and TCRdb holds only the in-frame ones, with some missing. The table includes around 48,000 clones, roughly nine tenths detected once. This material consisted of CD8+ T cells from peripheral blood mononuclear cells, taken before pregnancy. These receptors all stem from a female donor with multiple sclerosis, enrolled in a pregnancy study.

The J gene is TRBJ1-2, the V gene TRBV10-3; perhaps TRBD1 as D (6 bases). Germline V gives CDR1 ENHRY, CDR2 SYGVKD. CDR3 size: 15 residues. Deletions cut 7 bases from V and 3 bases from J, with 18 bases between. The CDR3, as DNA: TGTGCCATCATGGACCAGGGGAGAGAGGACTATGGCTACACCTTC. This gives the protein CAIMDQGREDYGYTF.

This chain links TRBV7-6 with TRBJ2-7; D may be TRBD1 (6 bases). Trimming removed 5 bases from V and 3 bases from J, with 14 bases in between. CDR3 size: 14 residues. Germline V CDR1 and CDR2: SGHVS, FNYEAQ. CDR3 nucleotide sequence: TGTGCCAGCAGCGCCCCGCTACAGGGCTACGAGCAGTACTTC. The encoded protein is CASSAPLQGYEQYF.

J is TRBJ1-2 and V is TRBV5-1; perhaps TRBD1 as D (5 bases). Germline V gene lookup returns CDR1 SGHRS and CDR2 YFSETQ. V dropped 0 bases and J dropped 4 bases, with 16 bases sitting between them. CDR3 size: 16 residues. The CDR3 reads CASSLGGDTFLYGYTF. CDR3 in DNA: TGCGCCAGCAGCTTGGGGGGCGACACGTTTCTCTATGGCTACACCTTC.

The V gene is TRBV7-9, the J gene TRBJ1-2; D is unresolved. Deletions cut 2 bases from V and 7 bases from J, with 11 bases between. From germline, CDR1 is SEHNR and CDR2 FQNEAQ (reference sequence). This CDR3 spans 13 amino acids. This CDR3 reads CASSLPGSFGYTF. CDR3 DNA: TGTGCCAGCAGCTTACCGGGGAGCTTTGGCTACACCTTC.

CDR3 region: CASSLGQGAYEQYF. Here the CDR3 DNA reads TGTGCCAGCAGCTTGGGACAGGGGGCCTACGAGCAGTACTTC. The rearrangement links TRBV5-5 to TRBJ2-7, with 9 nucleotides matching TRBD1. CDR1 is SGHKS and CDR2 is YYEKEE in the germline V gene (reference sequence). After removal of 0 bases from V and 2 bases from J, the junction contained 0 bases not matched to a gene. This CDR3 comprises 14 residues. Variable domain in full (rest from reference TRBV5-5 and TRBJ2-7): DAGVTQSPTHLIKTRGQQVTLRCSPISGHKSVSWYQQVLGQGPQFIFQYYEKEERGRGNFPDRFSARQFPNYSSELNVNALLLGDSALYLCASSLGQGAYEQYFGPGTRLTVT.

The chain uses TRBV5-5 and TRBJ1-1, with 7 bases identical to TRBD1. Trimming at V came to 2 bases and at J to 1 base, leaving 5 bases not matched to a gene. In germline, CDR1 is SGHKS, CDR2 YYEKEE (reference sequence). There are 15 residues in the CDR3. The CDR3 sequence: CASSLGWTGNTEAFF. The CDR3 bases are TGTGCCAGCAGCTTAGGGTGGACAGGGAACACTGAAGCTTTCTTT.

The rearrangement links TRBV4-1 to TRBJ1-6; a possible D gene is TRBD1 (5 bases). The V end was cut by 4 bases, the J end by 7 bases, with 8 bases between. Germline V gene sequence: CDR1 MGHRA, CDR2 YSYEKL. This CDR3 is built from 13 residues. CDR3 sequence (DNA): TGCGCCAGCAGCCGCGGGGGGAATTCACCCCTCCACTTT. It codes for CASSRGGNSPLHF.

The V gene is TRBV10-3, the J gene TRBJ1-5; tentative D call: TRBD1 (5 bases). This CDR3 region has 15 residues. The V gene lost 4 bases and the J gene lost 5 bases, with 15 bases spanning the gap. The germline CDR1 and CDR2 sequences are ENHRY and SYGVKD. The CDR3 sequence is CAISALGGVDQPQHF. CDR3 coding DNA: TGTGCCATCAGTGCCCTGGGAGGGGTCGATCAGCCCCAGCATTTT.

This chain links TRBV6-6 with TRBJ1-2; D gene ambiguous. The CDR3 length is 12 residues. V dropped 2 bases and J dropped 6 bases, with 7 bases sitting between them. Germline CDR1 reads MNHNY; CDR2 reads SVGAGI (reference sequence). This chain's CDR3 is CASSYPGNGYTF. DNA for the CDR3: TGTGCCAGCAGTTACCCGGGGAATGGCTACACCTTC.

J is TRBJ2-3 and V is TRBV7-2, with D possibly TRBD2 on 5 matching bases. Germline V gene sequence: CDR1 SGHTA, CDR2 FQGNSA. V was shortened by 5 bases and J by 0 bases, with 18 bases between the two germline ends. This CDR3 spans 17 amino acids. CDR3 in amino acids: CASSPWGARSSTDTQYF. The CDR3 DNA sequence: TGTGCCAGCAGCCCCTGGGGAGCCAGGAGTAGCACAGATACGCAGTATTTT.

This chain joins TRBV29-1 and TRBJ2-1; 10 nucleotides agree with TRBD2. Germline assignment: CDR1 SQVTM and CDR2 ANQGSEA. The junction had 5 bases not matched to a gene; V was cut back by 0 bases and J by 6 bases. There are 15 residues in the CDR3. The CDR3 DNA reads TGCAGCGTTGAAGAGGAGCGGGGGGGCCTCAATGAGCAGTTCTTC. Its protein product is CSVEEERGGLNEQFF.

This clone was observed a handful of times. The chain joins TRBV4-3 to TRBJ1-6; D gene unclear. V gave up 2 bases and J gave up 7 bases, with 9 bases separating them. CDR3 length: 14 residues. Germline V gene sequence: CDR1 LGHNA, CDR2 YSLEER. DNA for the CDR3: TGCGCCAGCAGCCAAAACTTCCCCAATTCACCCCTCCACTTT. It specifies CASSQNFPNSPLHF.

V is TRBV14 and J is TRBJ2-3; D may be TRBD2 (7 bases). Germline V lookup: CDR1 SGHDN, CDR2 FVKESK. The CDR3 length is 15 residues. Between the trimmed V and J ends, which lost 1 base and 5 bases, there was a span of 13 bases. CDR3 region: CASSQVGGPGDTQYF. The CDR3 region has the DNA TGTGCCAGCAGCCAAGTCGGGGGGCCGGGAGATACGCAGTATTTT.

This clone was detected only once. J is TRBJ2-1 and V is TRBV29-1, with 9 bases matching TRBD2. V lost 1 base and J lost 8; bases outside the gene matches: 6. Germline V gene lookup returns CDR1 SQVTM and CDR2 ANQGSEA. The CDR3 totals 14 residues. In DNA form, the CDR3 reads TGCAGCGTTGAAGCGGGACTAGCATCCTATGAGCAGTTCTTC. As protein: CSVEAGLASYEQFF.

This chain links TRBV6-5 with TRBJ2-5; the match to TRBD1 covers 9 bases. Germline V gene lookup returns CDR1 MNHEY and CDR2 SVGAGI. This CDR3 has 15 amino acids. V shed 6 bases and J 0 bases; nucleotides not matched to a gene: 5. The CDR3 DNA is TGTGCCAGCAGGGAGGGACAGGGAAACCAAGAGACCCAGTACTTC. Protein sequence: CASREGQGNQETQYF.

The chain carries TRBV15 and TRBJ1-1; 8 nucleotides agree with TRBD1. The CDR3 length is 14 residues. Germline CDR1 reads LNHNV; CDR2 reads YYDKDF (reference sequence). Trimming cost V 7 bases and J 5 bases; bases outside gene matches: 9. The CDR3 coding sequence is TGTGCCACCACCGAATACACAGGGGGGACTGAAGCTTTCTTT. It translates to CATTEYTGGTEAFF. Full variable domain (missing parts from reference TRBV15 and TRBJ1-1): DAMVIQNPRYQVTQFGKPVTLSCSQTLNHNVMYWYQQKSSQAPKLLFHYYDKDFNNEADTPDNFQSRRPNTSFCFLDIRSPGLGDTAMYLCATTEYTGGTEAFFGQGTRLTVV.

The chain employs TRBV4-3 and TRBJ2-7; 9 bases fit TRBD1. CDR1 is LGHNA and CDR2 is YSLEER in the germline V gene. The CDR3 covers 16 residues. The V and J ends lost 5 bases and 0 bases, in that order; junction bases with no gene match: 8. CDR3 region: CASSSRGQGPSYEQYF. DNA for the CDR3: TGCGCCAGCAGCTCCCGAGGACAGGGGCCCTCCTACGAGCAGTACTTC.

The gene calls are TRBV7-2 and TRBJ2-1; a possible D gene is TRBD1 (5 bases). Germline V gene sequence: CDR1 SGHTA, CDR2 FQGNSA. Deletions cut 5 bases from V and 6 bases from J, with 17 bases between. CDR3 length: 15 residues. The CDR3 is CASSTTERGFNEQFF. In DNA form, the CDR3 reads TGTGCCAGCAGCACGACAGAAAGGGGTTTCAATGAGCAGTTCTTC. Supplemented by reference TRBV7-2 and TRBJ2-1, the full variable domain reads GAGVSQSPSNKVTEKGKDVELRCDPISGHTALYWYRQSLGQGLEFLIYFQGNSAPDKSGLPSDRFSAERTGGSVSTLTIQRTQQEDSAVYLCASSTTERGFNEQFFGPGTRLTVL.

V is TRBV9 and J is TRBJ2-5; 9 positions match TRBD1. The germline gives CDR1 SGDLS, CDR2 YYNGEE. The CDR3 covers 13 residues. J lost 4 bases, V lost 4 bases, and 2 bases had no gene match. In DNA form, the CDR3 reads TGTGCCAGCAGCACAGGGGGCCTAGAGACCCAGTACTTC. Encoded protein: CASSTGGLETQYF.

The chain is built from TRBV29-1 and TRBJ1-1; TRBD1 agrees at 7 bases. J lost 0 bases, V lost 2 bases, and 12 bases had no gene match. Germline V gives CDR1 SQVTM, CDR2 ANQGSEA. This CDR3 region has 17 residues. CDR3 nucleotides: TGCAGCGTTGAACTTGGAAAAACAGGGGCGATGAACACTGAAGCTTTCTTT. Translating gives CSVELGKTGAMNTEAFF.

The rearrangement joins TRBV5-8 to TRBJ1-1, with D perhaps matching TRBD1 (5 bases). V lost 1 base and J 5 bases, leaving 18 bases between the germline ends. The CDR3 is 16 residues long. Germline V CDR1 and CDR2: SGHTS, YDEGEE. The CDR3 here is CASSLRPAGIVTEAFF. The CDR3 DNA sequence: TGTGCCAGCAGCTTGCGGCCTGCAGGGATCGTGACTGAAGCTTTCTTT.

This chain links TRBV9 with TRBJ2-3; D is perhaps TRBD1 (6 bases). Germline CDR1 is SGDLS and CDR2 is YYNGEE. Trimming removed 3 bases from V and 3 bases from J, with 26 bases in between. The CDR3 is 19 residues long. DNA for the CDR3: TGTGCCAGCAGCGCCCCGACCCAATTCGAAGGGGGAATGACAGATACGCAGTATTTT. Its protein is CASSAPTQFEGGMTDTQYF.

The chain links TRBV5-5 to TRBJ1-2; TRBD1 is a possible D gene (5 bases). Germline assignment: CDR1 SGHKS and CDR2 YYEKEE (reference sequence). The CDR3 totals 12 residues. Trimming stripped 0 bases from V and 6 bases from J, with 6 bases between. The CDR3 here is CASSLEGDGYTF. CDR3 nucleotides: TGTGCCAGCAGCTTGGAAGGGGATGGCTACACCTTC.

The chain joins TRBV7-9 to TRBJ1-4; no reliable D call. This CDR3 has 12 residues. Trimming took 1 base from V and 11 from J, leaving 8 bases between them. Germline V gene lookup returns CDR1 SEHNR and CDR2 FQNEAQ (reference sequence). The CDR3 reads CASSLGGDKLFF. The CDR3 DNA sequence: TGTGCCAGCAGCTTAGGCGGGGATAAACTGTTTTTT.

The rearrangement joins TRBV4-2 to TRBJ2-1; D gene uncertain. The germline gives CDR1 LGHNA, CDR2 YNFKEQ. The CDR3 length is 15 residues. Trimming cost V 0 bases and J 5 bases, with 11 bases left between them. The CDR3 spells CASSQEAEAHNEQFF. The CDR3 region has the DNA TGTGCCAGCAGCCAAGAGGCAGAGGCCCACAATGAGCAGTTCTTC.

This chain connects TRBV21-1 to TRBJ2-3; the tabulated D call, TRBD1, remains unverified against the DNA. TRBV21-1 is termed a pseudogene. This CDR3 has 15 amino acids. CDR3 coding DNA: TGTGCCAGCAACTCGGGACAGCCTAGCACAGATACGCAGTATTTT. Translating it yields CASNSGQPSTDTQYF.

The chain is built from TRBV6-4 and TRBJ1-2; TRBD1 matches at 9 bases. Germline lookup yields CDR1 MRHNA and CDR2 SNTAGT. The CDR3 length is 15 residues. The trim removed 0 bases at V and 8 bases at J, leaving 7 bases unmatched. Here the CDR3 reads CASSDSLGGTGGYTF. CDR3 sequence (DNA): TGTGCCAGCAGTGACTCGTTGGGAGGGACAGGGGGCTACACCTTC.

The V gene is TRBV28, the J gene TRBJ1-3; TRBD1 is a possible D gene (6 bases). Germline loops: CDR1 MDHEN, CDR2 SYDVKM. V lost 6 bases, J lost 3 bases, and 18 bases lay in between. This CDR3 comprises 16 residues. CDR3: CASRKGGARHGNTIYF. The CDR3 DNA reads TGTGCCAGCAGGAAGGGGGGGGCCCGACATGGAAACACCATATATTTT.